This T cell receptor (beta chain) was identified during a study of CD8 T cells in Susac syndrome. On the study more broadly: Blood was drawn from Susac syndrome patients while they were therapy-naive, on corticosteroids, or on intravenous immunoglobulin alone.

RNA amounts of roughly 0.5 to 1 ug underwent reverse transcription with random hexamers. A single record per CDR3 protein comes from TCRdb applying MiXCR to the immunoSEQ multiplex PCR reads. The repertoire consists of about 130,000 distinct CDR3 sequences, with roughly 94% occurring once and the leading ten covering more than 0.15%. This clonotype was seen just once. Its antigen is unknown. The authors negatively isolated CD8+ and CD4+ T cells and FACS-enriched TEMRA cells. Study results and caveats: The authors acknowledged that the study's TCR sequencing and HLA analysis involved relatively few individuals. Total CD8+ and CD8+ TEMRA repertoires contained fewer than 20 and five Susac-specific public clones, respectively.

What was sequenced was CD8+ T cells from PBMCs. The receptor was derived from a human donor with Susac syndrome.

CDR3 coding DNA: TGCAGTGCTAGAGAAAGGACTAGCGGGAGGGCACTGGATACGCAGTATTTT. It encodes CSARERTSGRALDTQYF. The chain joins TRBV20-1 to TRBJ2-3; 15 bases agree with TRBD2. V lost 0 bases to trimming and J lost 6 bases; unmatched junction nucleotides: 7. The CDR3 runs to 17 residues. The germline CDR1 and CDR2 sequences are DFQATT and SNEGSKA (reference sequence).